The rows below give T cell receptor beta chains drawn from one sample of a study of early T cells in non-severe SARS-CoV-2 infection. TCRdb reprocessed the 5' RACE reads via MiXCR and lists one record per CDR3 protein. The sample consists of about 55,000 distinct CDR3 sequences, under 15% of them appearing once. The sample consisted of whole blood, taken at baseline. The receptor set was obtained from an adult who was a healthcare worker with PCR-confirmed SARS-CoV-2 infection or an uninfected control (not recorded which). Both conserved end residues are part of each CDR3. The order of the fields is clone size, CDR3 length, V gene, J gene, CDR3 protein. Clone size is not always given. Where it is, it says once, few, many or a class for expanded clones.

>NA|12|TRBV2|TRBJ2-1
CASTDNVNEQFF
>many|13|TRBV21-1|TRBJ2-7
CASSKEAGYEQYF
>few|14|TRBV28|TRBJ1-4
CASRSGTAKEKLFF
>few|14|TRBV18|TRBJ2-3
CASPSGRSTDTQYF
>NA|12|TRBV6-5|TRBJ2-7
CASSWGQGEQYF
>many|16|TRBV3-1|TRBJ2-1
CASSQSRTGAYNEQFF
>NA|16|TRBV12-3/TRBV12-4|TRBJ2-3
CASSLKSPQSTDTQYF
>few|15|TRBV27|TRBJ1-1
CASSLSGRSQRGAFF
>many|15|TRBV11-2|TRBJ2-1
CASSSIAGARNEQFF
>few|14|TRBV29-1|TRBJ2-5
CSVESLAGVETQYF
>many|17|TRBV28|TRBJ2-4
CASSSPGQGVSKNIQYF
>NA|16|TRBV5-1|TRBJ1-5
CASSPAPGGSNQPQHF
>NA|14|TRBV4-2|TRBJ2-5
CASSQEMVQETQYF
>few|13|TRBV28|TRBJ1-2
CASRSWGLPGYTF
>NA|15|TRBV7-2|TRBJ2-1
CASRPGLAGVNDQFF
>NA|19|TRBV21-1|TRBJ2-3
CASSKDRPGPGTFTDTQYF
>NA|14|TRBV10-1|TRBJ1-2
CASSEYSQSYGYTF
>NA|14|TRBV18|TRBJ1-2
CASSPAQANYGYTF
>NA|14|TRBV2|TRBJ1-3
CASTSELAGNTIYF
>NA|13|TRBV19|TRBJ2-7
CASSMESFYEQYF
>NA|13|TRBV11-2|TRBJ1-5
CASSLDLNQPQHF
>many|14|TRBV7-9|TRBJ2-2
CASSSTVYTGELFF
>few|14|TRBV7-9|TRBJ1-2
CASSLTVYNYGYTF
>few|14|TRBV2|TRBJ2-2
CASRRTGGTGELFF
>NA|16|TRBV5-4|TRBJ2-4
CASSLDDLRTGPIQYF
>many|16|TRBV11-2|TRBJ2-2
CASSLAGGTNTGELFF
>NA|15|TRBV12-5|TRBJ2-1
CASGPGTGGYNEQFF
>few|12|TRBV2|TRBJ1-5
CASSVGNQPQHF
>many|11|TRBV14|TRBJ2-1
CASSRVNEQFF
>NA|12|TRBV7-6|TRBJ2-7
CASSLASERQYF
>few|14|TRBV20-1|TRBJ2-3
CSARDIQSTDTQYF
>few|14|TRBV19|TRBJ2-2
CASSMGTLAGELFF
>few|14|TRBV10-2|TRBJ2-2
CAAGRAGGQGELFF
>NA|13|TRBV5-4|TRBJ1-6
CASRLQGNSPLHF
>few|13|TRBV9|TRBJ2-7
CASSRRGRGEQYF
>few|14|TRBV3-1|TRBJ1-1
CASSRQGIATEAFF
>few|12|TRBV12-3/TRBV12-4|TRBJ2-7
CASSLAMLEQYF
>few|13|TRBV28|TRBJ2-1
CASSLGTYNEQFF
>NA|15|TRBV11-2|TRBJ1-3
CASSLEWSSGNTIYF
>NA|15|TRBV28|TRBJ2-7
CASSSPGQGAREQYF
>few|15|TRBV2|TRBJ2-7
CASSKGGNLSYEQYF
>many|16|TRBV5-4|TRBJ1-1
CASSLAEVEENTEAFF
>NA|15|TRBV5-1|TRBJ2-7
CASSRSGTDNYEQYF
>few|15|TRBV7-8|TRBJ2-2
CASSSGTGNTGELFF
>NA|18|TRBV12-5|TRBJ2-5
CASAPRPPAGLVTETQYF
>many|14|TRBV6-6|TRBJ2-5
CASTPADGVETQYF
>NA|14|TRBV5-5|TRBJ2-7
CASSLGLGSPEQYF
>few|16|TRBV12-3/TRBV12-4|TRBJ2-1
CASSPVFSPSYNEQFF
>NA|12|TRBV12-3/TRBV12-4|TRBJ1-6
CASRYRLSTLHF
>few|14|TRBV4-2|TRBJ2-7
CASSGRQGSYEQYF
>few|19|TRBV6-1|TRBJ2-1
CASSERPGLAGGPYNEQFF
>NA|15|TRBV28|TRBJ2-5
CASSGLAGAQETQYF
>few|20|TRBV28|TRBJ2-3
CASSLIRARPPRESTDTQYF
>few|13|TRBV3-1|TRBJ2-1
CASSQDGLVQQFF
>many|14|TRBV3-1|TRBJ1-1
CASSSTGGDTEAFF
>NA|13|TRBV28|TRBJ1-2
CASSSQDNYGYTF
>few|13|TRBV10-1|TRBJ1-4
CASNRILNEKLFF
>medium-sized|13|TRBV30|TRBJ2-3
CAWSGTSQDTQYF